Listed below are T cell receptor beta chains from one sample, sequenced in a study of patients and donors after allogeneic stem cell transplantation. TCRdb analysed the RT-PCR reads with MiXCR anew, one entry per CDR3 protein. The sample has 70,000 to 95,000 distinct CDR3 sequences; around 5% are singletons. Sequenced sample: blood, either unsorted or a sorted T cell fraction (not recorded which). The receptor set was obtained from a human donor who was either an allogeneic HSCT recipient or a stem cell or donor lymphocyte infusion donor (not recorded which). It is not recorded whose cells these are; they may come from a transplant donor. Both conserved end residues are part of each CDR3. The D gene is left open where the match is weak. A clone size is listed for some rows: how often the clone was seen (once, few, many), or a class if it is expanded.

j_call clone_size v_call d_call cdr3_aa cdr3_nt
TRBJ1-5 - TRBV16 - CASSQRGGGGNQPQHF TGTGCCAGCAGCCAACGCGGCGGGGGGGGCAATCAGCCCCAGCATTTT
TRBJ1-5 many TRBV25-1 TRBD1 CASSQRQGDQPQHF TGTGCCAGCAGTCAAAGACAGGGGGACCAGCCCCAGCATTTT
TRBJ2-3 many TRBV4-1 - CASSQDARQTTQYF TGCGCCAGCAGCCAAGATGCCAGACAGACCACGCAGTATTTT
TRBJ2-7 many TRBV20-1 - CSYTTSYEQYF TGCAGTTATACAACTAGTTACGAGCAGTACTTC
TRBJ2-1 many TRBV18 - CASSPGTGTSNYNEQFF TGTGCCAGCTCACCGGGGACGGGGACTTCGAACTACAATGAGCAGTTCTTC
TRBJ1-2 many TRBV7-9 - CASSWDLNYGYTF TGTGCCAGCAGCTGGGACCTGAACTATGGCTACACCTTC
TRBJ1-2 - TRBV20-1 - CTHDGRRAGYTF TGCACTCACGACGGCAGGAGGGCTGGCTACACCTTC
TRBJ1-2 many TRBV24-1 - CATSDDTRVSYTF TGTGCCACCAGTGATGACACTAGGGTGAGCTACACCTTC
TRBJ2-7 - TRBV9 TRBD2 CARSVSSGTGYEQYF TGTGCCAGGAGCGTCAGTAGCGGGACGGGGTACGAGCAGTACTTC
TRBJ2-4 many TRBV4-2 - CASSQDLETF TGTGCCAGCAGCCAAGATTTAGAAACCTTC